This T cell receptor beta chain was recorded in a study of shared clonotypes between healthy human individuals. Germline lookup yields CDR1 LNHDA and CDR2 SQIVND (reference sequence). This CDR3 has 18 amino acids. V lost 3 bases to trimming and J lost 7 bases; unmatched junction nucleotides: 17. General study results and limits: At large depth, rarefaction still showed sorted-subset sequencing to be incomplete.

Naive CD4+ cells were CD45RA-selected; the remaining cells were memory. Sequenced by immunoSEQ multiplex PCR; TCRdb stores in-frame clones only, minus some. The repertoire holds around 2.5 million clones, with approximately 93% as singletons. Comments on this clone: Its target is not known.

V is TRBV19 and J is TRBJ1-4; TRBD1 matches at 7 bases. Sequencing was carried out using naive CD4+ T cells from PBMCs. Subset specified: CD45RA+ positively selected. The TCR comes from a man between 18 and 35 years old in good health. Some clones in this sample may be carry-over from other donors' samples. CDR3 nucleotides: TGTGCCAGTAGTATTCTGCGGGACAGTGCCGACTACATTGAAAAACTGTTTTTT. Its protein is CASSILRDSADYIEKLFF.